The sequence of this T cell receptor (beta chain) was determined in a study of T cell changes during pregnancy in multiple sclerosis. Measured with immunoSEQ multiplex PCR; TCRdb has only the in-frame clones, and not every one. The sample has around 63,000 clones; 92% are singletons. V gave up 4 bases and J gave up 0 bases, with 12 bases separating them. This CDR3 comprises 16 residues. CDR1 and CDR2 (germline): SEHNR, FQNEAQ (reference sequence). Sequences were derived from CD8+ T cells from peripheral blood mononuclear cells, sampled in the third trimester of pregnancy. The receptor was derived from a female donor in good health, enrolled as a control in a pregnancy study. J is TRBJ2-2 and V is TRBV7-9, with D tentatively TRBD2 (6 bases). CDR3 coding DNA: TGTGCCAGCAGCTCAAACCGGGACTCGAACACCGGGGAGCTGTTTTTT. The encoded protein is CASSSNRDSNTGELFF.